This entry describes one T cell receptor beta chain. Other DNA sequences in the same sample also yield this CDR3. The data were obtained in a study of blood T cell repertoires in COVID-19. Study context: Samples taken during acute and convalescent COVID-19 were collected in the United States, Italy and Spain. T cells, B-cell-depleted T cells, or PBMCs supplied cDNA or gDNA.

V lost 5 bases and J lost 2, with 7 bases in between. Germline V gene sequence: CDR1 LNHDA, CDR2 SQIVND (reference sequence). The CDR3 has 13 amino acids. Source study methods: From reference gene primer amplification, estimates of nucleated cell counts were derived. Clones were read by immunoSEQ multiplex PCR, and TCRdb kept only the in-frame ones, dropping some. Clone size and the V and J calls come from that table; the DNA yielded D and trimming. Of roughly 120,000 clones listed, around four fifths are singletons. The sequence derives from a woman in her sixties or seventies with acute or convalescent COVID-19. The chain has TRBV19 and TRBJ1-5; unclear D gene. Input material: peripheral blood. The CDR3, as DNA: TGTGCCAGTAGTGCCCAGGGCAATCAGCCCCAGCATTTT. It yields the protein CASSAQGNQPQHF. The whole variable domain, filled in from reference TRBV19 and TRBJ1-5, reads DGGITQSPKYLFRKEGQNVTLSCEQNLNHDAMYWYRQDPGQGLRLIYYSQIVNDFQKGDIAEGYSVSREKKESFPLTVTSAQKNPTAFYLCASSAQGNQPQHFGDGTRLSIL.